Each of the 5 T cell receptor beta chains below was sequenced from the same sample in a study of blood T cell repertoires in COVID-19. Profiling relied on immunoSEQ multiplex PCR, and the TCRdb table lists in-frame clones only, not all of them. The sample includes about 15,000 clones, around nine tenths seen only once; the top ten take around 34%. Sequenced: peripheral blood. The origin of the receptors is a human donor in a cohort sampled during active COVID-19.

The sample holds one count of this clone. V gene TRBV29-1 combines with J gene TRBJ2-7, with a weak D call TRBD1 (6 bases). This CDR3 contains 13 residues. The ends were cut back, 6 bases at V and 6 bases at J, with 18 bases in the middle. Per germline, CDR1 SQVTM and CDR2 ANQGSEA. The CDR3 nucleotides read TGCAGCGTCAGAGGACAGCCGACAAGCGAGCAGTACTTC. Translated: CSVRGQPTSEQYF.

This chain links TRBV7-3 with TRBJ2-7; 9 bases agree with TRBD1. The CDR3 runs to 14 residues. Germline trimming cut 4 bases from V and 2 bases from J; bases unmatched to any gene: 3. Germline V gene lookup returns CDR1 SGHTA and CDR2 FQGTGA. CDR3 DNA: TGTGCCAGCAGCTCGGGGACAGGGACCTACGAGCAGTACTTC. Its translation is CASSSGTGTYEQYF.

J is TRBJ1-3 and V is TRBV5-5; D remains unclear. V was shortened by 4 bases and J by 4 bases, with 27 bases between the two germline ends. The CDR3 is 19 amino acids. Germline values: CDR1 SGHKS, CDR2 YYEKEE (reference sequence). CDR3 coding DNA: TGTGCCAGCAGCCGCGAAGATCCCCGACTCCTCTCGTGGGGAAACACCATATATTTT. This translates into CASSREDPRLLSWGNTIYF.

This clone came up a few times. This chain connects TRBV19 to TRBJ1-5, with a tentative D call TRBD1 (5 bases). Trimming took 3 bases from V and 4 from J, leaving 13 bases between them. In germline, CDR1 is LNHDA, CDR2 SQIVND (reference sequence). This CDR3 comprises 15 residues. The CDR3 protein is CASSMGGLTNQPQHF. CDR3 nucleotides: TGTGCCAGTAGTATGGGGGGACTGACGAATCAGCCCCAGCATTTT. The full variable domain, completed using reference TRBV19 and TRBJ1-5, is DGGITQSPKYLFRKEGQNVTLSCEQNLNHDAMYWYRQDPGQGLRLIYYSQIVNDFQKGDIAEGYSVSREKKESFPLTVTSAQKNPTAFYLCASSMGGLTNQPQHFGDGTRLSIL.

The gene calls are TRBV5-8 and TRBJ2-3; 12 bases are a match to TRBD2. The CDR3 covers 17 residues. After removal of 0 bases from V and 4 bases from J, the junction contained 6 bases not matched to a gene. From germline, CDR1 is SGHTS and CDR2 YDEGEE. This CDR3 reads CASSLAQTSGSADTQYF. For the CDR3, the DNA is TGTGCCAGCAGCTTGGCCCAGACTAGCGGGAGTGCAGATACGCAGTATTTT.